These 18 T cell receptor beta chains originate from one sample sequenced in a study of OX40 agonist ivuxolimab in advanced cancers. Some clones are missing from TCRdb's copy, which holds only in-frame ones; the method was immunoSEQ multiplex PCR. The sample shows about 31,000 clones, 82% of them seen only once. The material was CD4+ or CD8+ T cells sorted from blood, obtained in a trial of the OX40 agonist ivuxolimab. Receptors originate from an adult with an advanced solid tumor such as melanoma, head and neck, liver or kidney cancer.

The CDR3 reads CASRSGTEVYGYTF. The CDR3 DNA sequence: TGTGCCAGCAGATCCGGGACAGAAGTCTATGGCTACACCTTC. The genes are TRBV13 and TRBJ1-2, with TRBD1 identical over 7 bases. The CDR3 is 14 amino acids. Germline loops: CDR1 PRHDT, CDR2 FYEKMQ (reference sequence). V dropped 6 bases and J dropped 4; count of bases not matched to a gene: 8.

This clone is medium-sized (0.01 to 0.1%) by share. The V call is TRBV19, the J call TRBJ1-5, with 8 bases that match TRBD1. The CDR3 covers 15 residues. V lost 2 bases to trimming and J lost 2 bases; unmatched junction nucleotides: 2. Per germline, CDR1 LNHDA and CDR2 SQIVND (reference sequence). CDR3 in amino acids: CASSIWGQGNQPQHF. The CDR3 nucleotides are TGTGCCAGTAGTATATGGGGACAGGGCAATCAGCCCCAGCATTTT.

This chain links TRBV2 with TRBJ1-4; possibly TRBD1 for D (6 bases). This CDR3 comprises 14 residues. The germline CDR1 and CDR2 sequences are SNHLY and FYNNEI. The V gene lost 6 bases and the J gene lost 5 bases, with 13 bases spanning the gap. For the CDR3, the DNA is TGTGCCAGCAGCTTACAGGGCTCCAATGAAAAACTGTTTTTT. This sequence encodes CASSLQGSNEKLFF.

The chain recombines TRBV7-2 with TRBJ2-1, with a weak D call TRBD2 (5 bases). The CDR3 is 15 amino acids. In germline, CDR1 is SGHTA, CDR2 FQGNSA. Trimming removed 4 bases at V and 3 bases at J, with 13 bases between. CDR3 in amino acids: CASSSTGNFYNEQFF. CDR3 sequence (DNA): TGTGCCAGCAGCTCGACGGGGAACTTCTACAATGAGCAGTTCTTC.

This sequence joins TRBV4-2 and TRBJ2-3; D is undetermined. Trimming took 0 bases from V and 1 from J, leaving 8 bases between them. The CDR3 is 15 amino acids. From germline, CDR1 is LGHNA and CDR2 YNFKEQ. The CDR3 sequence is CASSQDGSGTDTQYF. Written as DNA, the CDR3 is TGTGCCAGCAGCCAAGATGGGTCGGGCACAGATACGCAGTATTTT.

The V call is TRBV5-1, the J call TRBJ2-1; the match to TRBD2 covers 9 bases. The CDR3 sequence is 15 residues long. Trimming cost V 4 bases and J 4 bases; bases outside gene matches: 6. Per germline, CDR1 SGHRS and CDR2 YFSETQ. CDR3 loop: CASSRGTSGYNEQFF. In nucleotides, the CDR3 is TGCGCCAGCAGCCGTGGCACTAGCGGGTACAATGAGCAGTTCTTC. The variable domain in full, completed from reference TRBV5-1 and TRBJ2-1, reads KAGVTQTPRYLIKTRGQQVTLSCSPISGHRSVSWYQQTPGQGLQFLFEYFSETQRNKGNFPGRFSGRQFSNSRSEMNVSTLELGDSALYLCASSRGTSGYNEQFFGPGTRLTVL.

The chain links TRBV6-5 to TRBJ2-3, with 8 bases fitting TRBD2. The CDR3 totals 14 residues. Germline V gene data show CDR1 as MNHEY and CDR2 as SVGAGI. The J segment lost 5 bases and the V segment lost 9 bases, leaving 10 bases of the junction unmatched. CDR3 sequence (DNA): TGTGCCAGTAACAAGCGGGGGAGGTTAGATACGCAGTATTTT. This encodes CASNKRGRLDTQYF.

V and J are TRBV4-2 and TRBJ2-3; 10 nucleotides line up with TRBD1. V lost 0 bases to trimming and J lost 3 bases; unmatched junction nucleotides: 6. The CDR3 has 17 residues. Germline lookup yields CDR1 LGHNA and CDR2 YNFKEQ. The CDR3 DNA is TGTGCCAGCAGCCAAGATCTTTGGGGACAGGGGACAGATACGCAGTATTTT. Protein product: CASSQDLWGQGTDTQYF.

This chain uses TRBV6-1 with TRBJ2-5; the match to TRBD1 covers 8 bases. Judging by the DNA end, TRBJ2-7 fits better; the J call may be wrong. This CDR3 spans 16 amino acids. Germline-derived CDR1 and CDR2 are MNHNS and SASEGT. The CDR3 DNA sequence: TGTGCCAGCAGTAAAGTACCGGGACAGGCGTCCTACGAGCAGTACTTC. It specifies CASSKVPGQASYEQYF.

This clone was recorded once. The CDR3 loop reads CSATGWSYEQYF. CDR3 DNA: TGCAGCGCCACCGGCTGGAGTTACGAGCAGTACTTC. The chain combines TRBV29-1 with TRBJ2-5; D is undetermined. The DNA matches TRBJ2-7 better at its end, which makes the J call doubtful. Germline CDR1 is SQVTM and CDR2 is ANQGSEA. The CDR3 is 12 amino acids.

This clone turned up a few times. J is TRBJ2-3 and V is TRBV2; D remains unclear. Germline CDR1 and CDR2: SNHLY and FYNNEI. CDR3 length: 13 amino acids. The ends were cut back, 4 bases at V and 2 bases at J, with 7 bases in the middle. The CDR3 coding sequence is TGTGCCAGCAGTGCCCCTTTCACAGATACGCAGTATTTT. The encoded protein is CASSAPFTDTQYF.

CDR3: CASSIPGSPLHF. CDR3 sequence (DNA): TGTGCCAGTAGTATACCAGGATCACCCCTCCACTTT. V and J are TRBV19 and TRBJ1-6; D not resolved. This CDR3 has 12 residues. Germline CDR1 and CDR2: LNHDA and SQIVND (reference sequence). V lost 2 bases to trimming and J lost 10 bases, with 6 bases between them. Full variable domain (outside the CDR3, taken from reference TRBV19 and TRBJ1-6): DGGITQSPKYLFRKEGQNVTLSCEQNLNHDAMYWYRQDPGQGLRLIYYSQIVNDFQKGDIAEGYSVSREKKESFPLTVTSAQKNPTAFYLCASSIPGSPLHFGNGTRLTVT.

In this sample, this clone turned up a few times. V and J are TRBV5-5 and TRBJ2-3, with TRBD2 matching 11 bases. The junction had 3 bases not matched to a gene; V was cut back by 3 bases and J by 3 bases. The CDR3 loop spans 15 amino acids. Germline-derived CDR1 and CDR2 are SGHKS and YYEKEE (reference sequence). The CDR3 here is CASSSGLAETDTQYF. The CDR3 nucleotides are TGTGCCAGCAGCTCGGGACTAGCGGAGACAGATACGCAGTATTTT.

The CDR3 sequence: CASSLASARTDTQYF. The CDR3 DNA sequence: TGCGCCAGCAGCTTGGCAAGCGCCCGAACAGATACGCAGTATTTT. V is TRBV5-1 and J is TRBJ2-3; no clear D. The CDR3 is 15 amino acids. CDR1 is SGHRS and CDR2 is YFSETQ in the germline V gene. V lost 0 bases and J lost 3, with 11 bases in between.

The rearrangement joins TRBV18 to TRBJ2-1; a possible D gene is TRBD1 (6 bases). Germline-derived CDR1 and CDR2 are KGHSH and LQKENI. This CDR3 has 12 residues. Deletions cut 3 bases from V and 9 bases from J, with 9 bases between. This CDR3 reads CASSPRGFEQFF. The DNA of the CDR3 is TGTGCCAGCTCACCCAGGGGTTTTGAGCAGTTCTTC.

The CDR3 nucleotides read TGCGCCAGCAGTCAACCGGGACGGATGCGTGGTGGGGCCAACGTCCTGACTTTC. Translation: CASSQPGRMRGGANVLTF. The V and J genes are TRBV4-1 and TRBJ2-6, with D perhaps assigned TRBD1 or TRBD2 (5 bases each). The germline V gene has CDR1 MGHRA and CDR2 YSYEKL. This CDR3 contains 18 residues. Trimming cost V 6 bases and J 3 bases, with 21 bases left between them.

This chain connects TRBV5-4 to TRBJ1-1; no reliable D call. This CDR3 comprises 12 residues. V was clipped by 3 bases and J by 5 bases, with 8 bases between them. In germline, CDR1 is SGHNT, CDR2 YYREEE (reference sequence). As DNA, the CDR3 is TGTGCCAGCAGCTCCGAGGGAACTGAAGCTTTCTTT. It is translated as CASSSEGTEAFF.

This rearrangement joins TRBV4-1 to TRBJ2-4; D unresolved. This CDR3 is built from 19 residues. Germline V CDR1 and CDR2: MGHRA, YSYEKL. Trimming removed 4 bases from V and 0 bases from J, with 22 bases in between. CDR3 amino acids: CASSPYWTVGDIAKNIQYF. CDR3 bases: TGCGCCAGCAGCCCGTATTGGACCGTCGGTGATATAGCCAAAAACATTCAGTACTTC.